The following is a T cell receptor (beta chain) sequence with its context. This record comes from a study of T cell changes during pregnancy in multiple sclerosis. This CDR3 region has 13 residues. Trimming removed 6 bases from V and 1 base from J, with 7 bases in between. The germline CDR1 and CDR2 sequences are SGHTS and YDEGEE. TCRdb's table, derived via immunoSEQ multiplex PCR, lists solely in-frame clones and lacks some. The data contain approximately 110,000 clones, roughly nine tenths of them singletons. Sequences were derived from peripheral blood, sampled after pregnancy. This rearrangement joins TRBV5-8 to TRBJ2-2; D is ambiguous. The clonotype originates from a female donor with multiple sclerosis, enrolled in a pregnancy study. CDR3 sequence: CASKIGNTGELFF. In DNA form, the CDR3 reads TGTGCCAGCAAAATCGGGAACACCGGGGAGCTGTTTTTT.